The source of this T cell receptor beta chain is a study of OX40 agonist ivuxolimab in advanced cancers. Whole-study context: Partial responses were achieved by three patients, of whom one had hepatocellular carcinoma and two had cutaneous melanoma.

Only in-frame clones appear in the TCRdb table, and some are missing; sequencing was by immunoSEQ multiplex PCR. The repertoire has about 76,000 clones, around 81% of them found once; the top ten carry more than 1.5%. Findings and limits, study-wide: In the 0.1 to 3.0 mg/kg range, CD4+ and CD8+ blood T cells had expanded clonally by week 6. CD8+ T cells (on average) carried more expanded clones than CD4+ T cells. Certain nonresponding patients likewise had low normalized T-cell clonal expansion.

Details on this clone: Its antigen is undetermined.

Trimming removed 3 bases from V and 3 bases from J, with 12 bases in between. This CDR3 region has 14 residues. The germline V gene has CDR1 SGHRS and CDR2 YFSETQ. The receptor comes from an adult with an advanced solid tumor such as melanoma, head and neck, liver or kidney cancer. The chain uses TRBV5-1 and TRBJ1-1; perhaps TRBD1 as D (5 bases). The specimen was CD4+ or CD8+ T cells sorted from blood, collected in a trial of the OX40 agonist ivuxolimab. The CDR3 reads CASSWSRGDTEAFF. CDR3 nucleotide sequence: TGCGCCAGCAGCTGGTCCCGGGGGGACACTGAAGCTTTCTTT.